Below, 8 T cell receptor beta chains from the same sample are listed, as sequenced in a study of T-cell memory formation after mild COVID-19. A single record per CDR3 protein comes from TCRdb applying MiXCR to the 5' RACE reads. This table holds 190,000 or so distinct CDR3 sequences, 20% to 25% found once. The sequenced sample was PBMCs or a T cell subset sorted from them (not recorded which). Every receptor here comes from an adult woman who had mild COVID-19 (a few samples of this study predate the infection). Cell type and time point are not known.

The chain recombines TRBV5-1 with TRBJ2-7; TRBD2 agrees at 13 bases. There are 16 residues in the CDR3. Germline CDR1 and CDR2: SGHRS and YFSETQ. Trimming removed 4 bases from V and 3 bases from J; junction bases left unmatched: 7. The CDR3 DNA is TGCGCCAGCAGCGCCGAACTAGCGGGAGGGCTCTACGAGCAGTACTTC. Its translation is CASSAELAGGLYEQYF.

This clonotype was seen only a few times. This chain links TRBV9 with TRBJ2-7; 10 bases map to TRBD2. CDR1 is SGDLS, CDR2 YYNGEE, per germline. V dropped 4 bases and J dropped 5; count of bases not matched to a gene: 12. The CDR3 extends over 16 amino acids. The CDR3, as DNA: TGTGCCAGCAGCCCCTTTAAAGCGGGAGGGATCCACGAGCAGTACTTC. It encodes CASSPFKAGGIHEQYF.

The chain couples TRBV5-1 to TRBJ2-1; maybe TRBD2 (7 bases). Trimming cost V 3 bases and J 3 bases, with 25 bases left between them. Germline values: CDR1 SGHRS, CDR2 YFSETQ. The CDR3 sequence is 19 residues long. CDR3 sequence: CASSSDYLERGALYNEQFF. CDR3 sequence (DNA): TGCGCCAGCAGCTCCGATTACCTAGAACGGGGGGCCCTCTACAATGAGCAGTTCTTC.

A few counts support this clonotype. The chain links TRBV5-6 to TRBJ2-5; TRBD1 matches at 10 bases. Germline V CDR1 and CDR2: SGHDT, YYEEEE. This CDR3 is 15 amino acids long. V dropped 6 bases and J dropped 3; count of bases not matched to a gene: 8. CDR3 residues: CASTDGTGVKETQYF. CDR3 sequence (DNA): TGTGCCAGCACCGACGGGACAGGGGTAAAAGAGACCCAGTACTTC.

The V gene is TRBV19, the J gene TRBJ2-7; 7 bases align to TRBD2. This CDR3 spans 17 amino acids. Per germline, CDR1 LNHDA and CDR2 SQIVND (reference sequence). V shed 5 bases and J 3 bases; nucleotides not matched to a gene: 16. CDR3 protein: CASSVSHIGTIGYEQYF. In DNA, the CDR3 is TGTGCCAGTAGTGTTAGTCATATCGGGACTATTGGCTACGAGCAGTACTTC.

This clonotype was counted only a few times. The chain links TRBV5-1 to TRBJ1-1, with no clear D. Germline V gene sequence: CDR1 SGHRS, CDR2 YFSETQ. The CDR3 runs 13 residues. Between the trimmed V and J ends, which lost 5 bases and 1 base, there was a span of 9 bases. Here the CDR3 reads CASRDIGNTEAFF. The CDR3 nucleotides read TGCGCCAGCAGAGACATTGGGAACACTGAAGCTTTCTTT.

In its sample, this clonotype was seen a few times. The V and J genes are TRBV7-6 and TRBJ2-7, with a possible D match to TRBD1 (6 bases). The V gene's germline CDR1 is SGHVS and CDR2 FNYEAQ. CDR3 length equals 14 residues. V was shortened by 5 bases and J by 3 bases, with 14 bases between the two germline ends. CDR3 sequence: CASSQATGYYEQYF. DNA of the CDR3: TGTGCCAGCAGCCAAGCAACAGGGTACTACGAGCAGTACTTC.

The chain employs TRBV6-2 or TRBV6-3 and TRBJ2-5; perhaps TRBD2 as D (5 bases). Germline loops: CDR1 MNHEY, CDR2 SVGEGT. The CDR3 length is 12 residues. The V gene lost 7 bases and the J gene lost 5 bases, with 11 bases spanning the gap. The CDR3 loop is CASNLGGETQYF. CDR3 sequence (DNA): TGTGCCAGCAACCTTGGAGGCGAGACCCAGTACTTC.